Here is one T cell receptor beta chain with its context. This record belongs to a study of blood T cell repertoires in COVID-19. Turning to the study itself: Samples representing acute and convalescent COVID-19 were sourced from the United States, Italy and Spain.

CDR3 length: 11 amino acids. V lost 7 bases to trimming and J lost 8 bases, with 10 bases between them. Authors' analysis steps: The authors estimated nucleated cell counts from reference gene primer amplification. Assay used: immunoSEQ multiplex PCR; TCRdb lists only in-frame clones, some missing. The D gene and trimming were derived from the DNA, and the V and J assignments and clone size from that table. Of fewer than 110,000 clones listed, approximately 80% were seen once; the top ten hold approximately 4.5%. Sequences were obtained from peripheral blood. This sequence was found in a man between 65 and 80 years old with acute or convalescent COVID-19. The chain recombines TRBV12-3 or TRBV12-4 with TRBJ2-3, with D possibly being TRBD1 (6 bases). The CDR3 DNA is TGTGCCAGCACCGACAGGTCTACGCAGTATTTT. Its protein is CASTDRSTQYF.